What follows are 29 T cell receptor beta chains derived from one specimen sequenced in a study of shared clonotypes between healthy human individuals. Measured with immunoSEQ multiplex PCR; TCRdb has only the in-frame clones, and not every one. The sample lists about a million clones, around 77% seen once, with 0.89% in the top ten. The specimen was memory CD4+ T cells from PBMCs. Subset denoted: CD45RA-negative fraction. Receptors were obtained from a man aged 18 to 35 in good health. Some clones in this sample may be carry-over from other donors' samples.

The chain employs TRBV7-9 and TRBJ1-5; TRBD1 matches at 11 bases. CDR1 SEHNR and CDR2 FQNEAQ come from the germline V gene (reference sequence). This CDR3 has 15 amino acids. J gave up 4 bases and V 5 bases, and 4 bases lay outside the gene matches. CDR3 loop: CASSAGTGGNQPQHF. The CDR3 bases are TGTGCCAGCAGCGCGGGGACAGGGGGTAATCAGCCCCAGCATTTT.

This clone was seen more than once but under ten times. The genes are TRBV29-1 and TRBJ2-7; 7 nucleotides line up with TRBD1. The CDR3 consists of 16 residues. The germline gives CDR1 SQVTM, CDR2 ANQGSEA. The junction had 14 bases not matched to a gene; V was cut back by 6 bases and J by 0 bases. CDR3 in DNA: TGCAGCGTAGAGAGGTATGAGACAGGGAGCTCCTACGAGCAGTACTTC. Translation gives CSVERYETGSSYEQYF.

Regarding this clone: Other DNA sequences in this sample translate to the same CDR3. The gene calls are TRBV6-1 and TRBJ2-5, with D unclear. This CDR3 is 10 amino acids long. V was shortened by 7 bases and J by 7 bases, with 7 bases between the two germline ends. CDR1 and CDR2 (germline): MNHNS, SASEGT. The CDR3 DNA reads TGTGCCAGCACTCGAGGGACCCAGTACTTC. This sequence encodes CASTRGTQYF.

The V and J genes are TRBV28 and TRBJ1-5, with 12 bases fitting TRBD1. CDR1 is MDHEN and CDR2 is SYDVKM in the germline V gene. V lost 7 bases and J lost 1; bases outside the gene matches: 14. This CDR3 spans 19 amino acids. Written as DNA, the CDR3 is TGTGCCAGCAAAAGAGACCGGGACAGGGGGCGAAAGAGCAATCAGCCCCAGCATTTT. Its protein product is CASKRDRDRGRKSNQPQHF.

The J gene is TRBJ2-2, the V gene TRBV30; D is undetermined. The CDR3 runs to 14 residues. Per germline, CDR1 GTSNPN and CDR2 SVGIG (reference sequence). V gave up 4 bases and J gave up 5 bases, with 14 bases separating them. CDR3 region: CAWNFNLGTGELFF. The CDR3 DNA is TGTGCCTGGAATTTCAATTTGGGGACCGGGGAGCTGTTTTTT.

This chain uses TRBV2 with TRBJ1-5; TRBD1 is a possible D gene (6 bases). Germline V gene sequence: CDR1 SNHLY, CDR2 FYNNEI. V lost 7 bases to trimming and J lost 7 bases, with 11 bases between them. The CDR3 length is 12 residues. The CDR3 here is CASTTGSQPQHF. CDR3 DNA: TGTGCCAGCACGACAGGTAGCCAGCCCCAGCATTTT.

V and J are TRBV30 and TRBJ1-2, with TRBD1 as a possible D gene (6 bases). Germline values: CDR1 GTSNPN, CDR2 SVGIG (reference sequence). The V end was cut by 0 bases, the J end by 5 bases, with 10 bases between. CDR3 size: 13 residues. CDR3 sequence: CAWSVGAGYGYTF. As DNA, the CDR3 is TGTGCCTGGAGTGTGGGGGCAGGGTATGGCTACACCTTC.

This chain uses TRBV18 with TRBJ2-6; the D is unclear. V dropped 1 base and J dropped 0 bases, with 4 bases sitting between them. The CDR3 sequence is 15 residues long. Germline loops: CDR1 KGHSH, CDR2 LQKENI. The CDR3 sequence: CASSPQDSGANVLTF. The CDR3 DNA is TGTGCCAGCTCACCACAGGACTCTGGGGCCAACGTCCTGACTTTC.

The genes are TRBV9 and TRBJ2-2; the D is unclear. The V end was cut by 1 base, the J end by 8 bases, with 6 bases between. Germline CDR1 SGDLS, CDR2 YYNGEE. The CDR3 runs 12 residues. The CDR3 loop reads CASSVSRGELFF. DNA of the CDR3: TGTGCCAGCAGCGTATCCCGGGGGGAGCTGTTTTTT.

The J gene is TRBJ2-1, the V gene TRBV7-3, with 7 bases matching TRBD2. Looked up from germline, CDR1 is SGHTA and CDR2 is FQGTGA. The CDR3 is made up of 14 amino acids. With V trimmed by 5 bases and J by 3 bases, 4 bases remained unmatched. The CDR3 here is CASSPGLLYNEQFF. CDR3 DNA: TGTGCCAGCAGCCCGGGACTACTCTACAATGAGCAGTTCTTC. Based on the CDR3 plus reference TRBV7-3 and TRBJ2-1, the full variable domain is GAGVSQTPSNKVTEKGKYVELRCDPISGHTALYWYRQSLGQGPEFLIYFQGTGAADDSGLPNDRFFAVRPEGSVSTLKIQRTERGDSAVYLCASSPGLLYNEQFFGPGTRLTVL.

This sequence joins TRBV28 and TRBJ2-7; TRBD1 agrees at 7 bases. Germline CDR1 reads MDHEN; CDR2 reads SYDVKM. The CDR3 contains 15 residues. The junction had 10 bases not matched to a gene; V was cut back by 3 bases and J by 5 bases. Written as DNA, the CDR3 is TGTGCCAGCAGTTTTCTCGGGACGCAGGGGGACGAGCAGTACTTC. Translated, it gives CASSFLGTQGDEQYF.

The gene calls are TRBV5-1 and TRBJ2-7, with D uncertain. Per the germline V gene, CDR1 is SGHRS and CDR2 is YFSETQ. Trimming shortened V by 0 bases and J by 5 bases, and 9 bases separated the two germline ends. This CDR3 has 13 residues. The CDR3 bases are TGCGCCAGCAGCTTGGCCGGTTCTAACGAGCAGTACTTC. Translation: CASSLAGSNEQYF.

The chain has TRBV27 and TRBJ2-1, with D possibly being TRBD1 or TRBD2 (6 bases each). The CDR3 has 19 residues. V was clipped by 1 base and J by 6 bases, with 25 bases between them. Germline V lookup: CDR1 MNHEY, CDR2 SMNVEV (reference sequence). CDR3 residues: CASSLFMVPDPRGGNEQFF. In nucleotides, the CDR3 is TGTGCCAGCAGTTTATTTATGGTTCCCGATCCCAGGGGAGGCAATGAGCAGTTCTTC.

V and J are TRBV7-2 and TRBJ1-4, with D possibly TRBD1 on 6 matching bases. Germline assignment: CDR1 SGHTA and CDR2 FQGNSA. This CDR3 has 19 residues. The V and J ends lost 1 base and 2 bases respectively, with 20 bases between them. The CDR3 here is CASSLVRGRTSTTNEKLFF. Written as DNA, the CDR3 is TGTGCCAGCAGCTTAGTCCGGGGGCGAACGTCGACGACTAATGAAAAACTGTTTTTT.

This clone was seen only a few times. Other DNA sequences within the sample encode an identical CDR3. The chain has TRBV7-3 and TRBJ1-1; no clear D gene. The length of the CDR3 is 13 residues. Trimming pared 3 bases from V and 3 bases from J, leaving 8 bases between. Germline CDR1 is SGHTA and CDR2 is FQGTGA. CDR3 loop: CASSFSGDTEAFF. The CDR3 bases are TGTGCCAGCAGCTTTTCCGGGGACACTGAAGCTTTCTTT.

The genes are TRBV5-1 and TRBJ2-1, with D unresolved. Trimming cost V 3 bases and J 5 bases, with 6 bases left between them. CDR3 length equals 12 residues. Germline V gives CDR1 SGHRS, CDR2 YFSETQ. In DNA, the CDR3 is TGCGCCAGCAGCTCTCAGGACAATGAGCAGTTCTTC. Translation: CASSSQDNEQFF. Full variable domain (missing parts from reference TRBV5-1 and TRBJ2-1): KAGVTQTPRYLIKTRGQQVTLSCSPISGHRSVSWYQQTPGQGLQFLFEYFSETQRNKGNFPGRFSGRQFSNSRSEMNVSTLELGDSALYLCASSSQDNEQFFGPGTRLTVL.

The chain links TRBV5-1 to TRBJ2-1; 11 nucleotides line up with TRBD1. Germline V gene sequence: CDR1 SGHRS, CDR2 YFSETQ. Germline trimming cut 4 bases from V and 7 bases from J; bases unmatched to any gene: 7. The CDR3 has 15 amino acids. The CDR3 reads CASSPRTGGMNEQFF. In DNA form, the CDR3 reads TGCGCCAGCAGCCCGAGGACAGGGGGCATGAATGAGCAGTTCTTC. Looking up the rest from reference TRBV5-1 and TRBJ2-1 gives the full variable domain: KAGVTQTPRYLIKTRGQQVTLSCSPISGHRSVSWYQQTPGQGLQFLFEYFSETQRNKGNFPGRFSGRQFSNSRSEMNVSTLELGDSALYLCASSPRTGGMNEQFFGPGTRLTVL.

The DNA of the CDR3 is TGTGCCAGCAGCTTTTCAGGGGCGGGCTACACCTTC. Protein: CASSFSGAGYTF. The chain employs TRBV5-6 and TRBJ1-2; TRBD1 is a possible D gene (6 bases). Germline V gene sequence: CDR1 SGHDT, CDR2 YYEEEE. V was trimmed by 2 bases and J by 8 bases, leaving 10 bases between them. CDR3 length: 12 amino acids.

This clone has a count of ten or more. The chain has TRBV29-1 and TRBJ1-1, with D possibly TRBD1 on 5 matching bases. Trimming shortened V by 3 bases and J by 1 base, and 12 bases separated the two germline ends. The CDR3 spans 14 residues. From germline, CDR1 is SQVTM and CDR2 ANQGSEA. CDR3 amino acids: CSVERGSSNTEAFF. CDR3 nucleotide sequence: TGCAGCGTTGAGAGGGGCAGCTCGAACACTGAAGCTTTCTTT.

CDR3 coding DNA: TGTGCCAGCAGCGCCCCGGCCGGGGAGCTGTTTTTT. This encodes CASSAPAGELFF. The rearrangement uses TRBV9 and TRBJ2-2; D is undetermined. This CDR3 region has 12 residues. The ends were cut back, 3 bases at V and 6 bases at J, with 6 bases in the middle. Germline-derived CDR1 and CDR2 are SGDLS and YYNGEE.

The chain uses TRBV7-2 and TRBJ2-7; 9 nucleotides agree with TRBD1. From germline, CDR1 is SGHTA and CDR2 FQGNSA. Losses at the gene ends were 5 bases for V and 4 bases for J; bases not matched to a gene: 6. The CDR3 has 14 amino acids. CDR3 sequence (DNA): TGTGCCAGCAGCCCGGGACAGGGTAGGTACGAGCAGTACTTC. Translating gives CASSPGQGRYEQYF.

This CDR3 is CASSGPSGAPNEQFF. CDR3 bases: TGCGCCAGCAGTGGTCCTAGCGGGGCCCCCAATGAGCAGTTCTTC. The V call is TRBV5-1, the J call TRBJ2-1; 9 nucleotides align to TRBD2. Germline V gene data show CDR1 as SGHRS and CDR2 as YFSETQ. Germline trimming cut 5 bases from V and 6 bases from J; bases unmatched to any gene: 9. CDR3 length: 15 residues. The variable domain in full, with the rest retrieved from reference TRBV5-1 and TRBJ2-1, is KAGVTQTPRYLIKTRGQQVTLSCSPISGHRSVSWYQQTPGQGLQFLFEYFSETQRNKGNFPGRFSGRQFSNSRSEMNVSTLELGDSALYLCASSGPSGAPNEQFFGPGTRLTVL.

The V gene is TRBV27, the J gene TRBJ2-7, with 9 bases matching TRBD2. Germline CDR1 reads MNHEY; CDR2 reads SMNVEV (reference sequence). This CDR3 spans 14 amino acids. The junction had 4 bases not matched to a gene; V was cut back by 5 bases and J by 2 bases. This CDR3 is CASSVERGAYEQYF. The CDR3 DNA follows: TGTGCCAGCAGTGTCGAGCGGGGGGCCTACGAGCAGTACTTC.

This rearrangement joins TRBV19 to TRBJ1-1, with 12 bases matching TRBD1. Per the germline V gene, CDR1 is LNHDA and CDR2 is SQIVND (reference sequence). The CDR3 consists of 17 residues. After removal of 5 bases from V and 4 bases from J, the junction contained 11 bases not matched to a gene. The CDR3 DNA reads TGTGCCAGTAGTCCGAGGGGACAGGGGGCGAGAGGCACTGAAGCTTTCTTT. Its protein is CASSPRGQGARGTEAFF.

The CDR3 here is CASTRDWGTEAFF. The CDR3, as DNA: TGTGCCAGCACCCGGGACTGGGGCACTGAAGCTTTCTTT. The genes are TRBV28 and TRBJ1-1; TRBD1 might be the D (5 bases). CDR3 length: 13 amino acids. Germline CDR1 is MDHEN and CDR2 is SYDVKM. The V gene lost 7 bases and the J gene lost 4 bases, with 13 bases spanning the gap.

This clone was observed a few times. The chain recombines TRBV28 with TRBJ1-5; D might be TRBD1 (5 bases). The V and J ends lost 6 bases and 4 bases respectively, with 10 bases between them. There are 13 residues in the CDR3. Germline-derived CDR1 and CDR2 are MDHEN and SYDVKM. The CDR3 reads CASRTDPNQPQHF. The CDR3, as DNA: TGTGCCAGCAGGACAGACCCTAATCAGCCCCAGCATTTT.

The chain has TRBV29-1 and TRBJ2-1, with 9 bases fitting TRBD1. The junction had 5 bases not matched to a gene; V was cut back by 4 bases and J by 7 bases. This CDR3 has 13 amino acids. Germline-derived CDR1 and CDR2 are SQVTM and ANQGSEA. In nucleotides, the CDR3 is TGCAGCGTTGTTGGGACAGGGAGGAATGAGCAGTTCTTC. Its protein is CSVVGTGRNEQFF.

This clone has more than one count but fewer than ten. The CDR3 region has the DNA TGTGCCAGCAGCTCGACTAGACGTACCGGGGAGCTGTTTTTT. Amino acids: CASSSTRRTGELFF. The chain has TRBV7-8 and TRBJ2-2, with D maybe TRBD2 (6 bases). The germline gives CDR1 SGHVS, CDR2 FQNEAQ. CDR3 length equals 14 residues. The V gene lost 4 bases and the J gene lost 5 bases, with 11 bases spanning the gap.

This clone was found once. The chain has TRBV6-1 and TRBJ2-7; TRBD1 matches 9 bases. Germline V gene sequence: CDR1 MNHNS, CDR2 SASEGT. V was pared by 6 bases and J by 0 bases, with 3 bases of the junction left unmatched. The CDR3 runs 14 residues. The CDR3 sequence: CASRKGQGSYEQYF. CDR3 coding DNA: TGTGCCAGCAGGAAGGGACAGGGCTCCTACGAGCAGTACTTC.